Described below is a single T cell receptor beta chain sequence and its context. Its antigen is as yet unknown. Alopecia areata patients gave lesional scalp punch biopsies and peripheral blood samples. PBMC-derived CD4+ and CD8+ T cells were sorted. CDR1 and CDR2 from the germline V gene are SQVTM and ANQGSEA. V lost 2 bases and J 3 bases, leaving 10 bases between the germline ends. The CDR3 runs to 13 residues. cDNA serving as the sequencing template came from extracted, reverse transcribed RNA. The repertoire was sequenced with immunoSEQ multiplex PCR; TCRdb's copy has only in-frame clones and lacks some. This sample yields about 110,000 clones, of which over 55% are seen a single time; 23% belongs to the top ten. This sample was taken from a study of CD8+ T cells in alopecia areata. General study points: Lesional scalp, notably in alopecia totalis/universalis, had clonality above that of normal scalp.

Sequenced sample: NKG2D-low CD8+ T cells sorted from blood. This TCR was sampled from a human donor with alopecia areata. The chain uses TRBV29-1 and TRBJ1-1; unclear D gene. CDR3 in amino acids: CSVERSPDTEAFF. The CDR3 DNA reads TGCAGCGTTGAAAGGAGCCCGGACACTGAAGCTTTCTTT.